This record concerns one T cell receptor (beta chain) sequence. The target of this receptor is not known. The input lacks base qualities; no much larger clone sits a single base away. Separate from the approximately 700-subject first cohort, the validation cohort of more than 90 subjects was the group to which the donors belonged. Library generation was performed with the immunoSEQ multiplex PCR assay. On the authors' methods: A statistical classification framework was built to diagnose cytomegalovirus status from the catalog of TCR beta chain sequences. The table comes from immuneACCESS by way of TCRdb, which keeps in-frame sequences with V and J called. Part of the clones is missing from these tables; in studies checked, under half for an unresolved V gene and the rest for unknown reasons. For V, J and clone size, that table is used; D and trimming come from the DNA. The sample table lists 160,000 or so clones, 70% to 90% of them with a count of one. The ten largest make up about 2.7% of the sample.

The data were obtained in a study of cytomegalovirus exposure and HLA in healthy donors (dated by TCRdb to about 2017). As for the study more broadly: The roughly 670 repertoires of the first cohort and the roughly 110 validation repertoires were produced on the same platform, according to a later analysis. High-throughput TCR immunosequencing, statistical association of individual TCRs with disease status, and machine learning were combined to predict cytomegalovirus infection status. The study aimed to test whether signatures of past pathogen exposure could be identified by cataloging public T cell receptors. In addition to the first cohort of 650 to 800 subjects, a separate validation cohort of over 90 different subjects was used.

General findings and caveats noted by the study authors: While some public TCRs were present in many individuals, most TCR sequences turned up only very rarely across donors. A few of the identified cytomegalovirus-associated TCR beta chains were confirmed in vitro to be specific for cytomegalovirus antigens. The classifier was reported to diagnose cytomegalovirus status with high specificity and sensitivity in both the original and validation cohorts. In the study, approximately 160 TCR beta chains were listed as associated with cytomegalovirus. The authors suggested that the approach could potentially be generalized to other disease states and immunological phenotypes. A later analysis had no HLA typing for the validation cohort, so co-occurrence there was scored across all 120 or so repertoires. Subsequent analysis determined that TCRs grouped into clusters in the first cohort also showed a tendency toward co-occurrence across the roughly 120 validation repertoires, and 90% to 95% of cluster scores exceeded 0.

The CDR3 has 15 amino acids, counting the end cysteine and phenylalanine. Left in the record is the CDR3 DNA by itself, 45 bases read in frame from the first base. The junction shows trimming of 5 bases on V and 5 bases on J, and the gene matches do not reach 6 bases of it. CDR1 SNHLY and CDR2 FYNNEI were looked up in the germline V gene. Material: PBMCs. The V gene is TRBV2 and the J gene is TRBJ2-2, with TRBD1 identical over 9 junction bases. This TCR came from a man between 18 and 29 years old in good health and CMV-seronegative. The nucleotides read TGTGCCAGCAGTCAACAGGGGGCGGATACCGGGGAGCTGTTTTTT. Translated, it reads CASSQQGADTGELFF. The CDR3, completed at both ends by the reference TRBV2 and TRBJ2-2 genes, gives the full variable domain EPEVTQTPSHQVTQMGQEVILRCVPISNHLYFYWYRQILGQKVEFLVSFYNNEISEKSEIFDDQFSVERPDGSNFTLKIRSTKLEDSAMYFCASSQQGADTGELFFGEGSRLTVL.